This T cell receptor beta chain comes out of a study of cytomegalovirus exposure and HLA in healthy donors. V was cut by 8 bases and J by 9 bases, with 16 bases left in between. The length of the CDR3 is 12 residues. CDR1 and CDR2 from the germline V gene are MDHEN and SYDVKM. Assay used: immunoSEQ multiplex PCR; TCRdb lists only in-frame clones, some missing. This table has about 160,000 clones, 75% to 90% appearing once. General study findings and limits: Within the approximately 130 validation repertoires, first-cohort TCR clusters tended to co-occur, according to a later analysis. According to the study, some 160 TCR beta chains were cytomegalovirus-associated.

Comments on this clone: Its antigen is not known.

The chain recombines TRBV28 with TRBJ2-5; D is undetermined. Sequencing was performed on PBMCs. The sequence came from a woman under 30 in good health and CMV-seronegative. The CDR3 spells CASRGSGSSQYF. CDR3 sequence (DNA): TGTGCCAGCCGAGGTTCCGGTTCGTCCCAGTACTTC. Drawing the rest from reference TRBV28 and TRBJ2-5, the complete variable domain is DVKVTQSSRYLVKRTGEKVFLECVQDMDHENMFWYRQDPGLGLRLIYFSYDVKMKEKGDIPEGYSVSREKKERFSLILESASTNQTSMYLCASRGSGSSQYFGPGTRLLVL.